A single sample gave rise to the 15 T cell receptor beta chains below, sequenced in a study of spatial heterogeneity in lung cancer. General study points: In tumors, expanded intratumoral alpha and beta TCR counts tracked mutation counts.

TCRdb recomputed calls from the 5' RACE reads with MiXCR, one row per CDR3 protein. The data contain some 1,600 distinct CDR3 sequences, around 20% of them singletons. Antigen specificity for these receptors is unknown. Time point given: sample taken at primary tumor resection. The starting material was lung tumor tissue, obtained at surgery. Receptor source: a male donor with early-stage non-small cell lung cancer.

This clonotype is labeled medium-sized (0.01 to 0.1%). Likely a read error: the CDR3 ends without its conserved phenylalanine or tryptophan. Because the CDR3's place on the DNA is in doubt, the DNA is left out and the CDR3 is given as listed by TCRdb. The chain combines TRBV20-1 with TRBJ1-1. The CDR3 is made up of 9 amino acids, end residues included. Germline CDR1 reads DFQATT; CDR2 reads SNEGSKA (reference sequence). Here the CDR3 reads CSAGNTPPL.

This clonotype showed up just a few times. DNA for the CDR3: TGTGCCAGCAGCCAAGATGGATACGCGATTCGGAACACCATATATTTT. Its protein is CASSQDGYAIRNTIYF. V usage is TRBV3-1 and J usage is TRBJ1-3, with unresolved D. V was trimmed by 0 bases and J by 7 bases, leaving 16 bases between them. The V gene's germline CDR1 is LGHDT and CDR2 YNNKEL (reference sequence). This CDR3 region has 16 residues.

This clonotype is medium-sized in the sample. V is TRBV30 and J is TRBJ2-2, with 12 positions matching TRBD2. The CDR3 extends over 17 amino acids. V was clipped by 2 bases and J by 4 bases; unmatched bases: 8. CDR1 GTSNPN and CDR2 SVGIG come from the germline V gene (reference sequence). CDR3 DNA sequence: TGTGCCTGGAGTCTTGACGGACTAGCGGGAACCACCGGGGAGCTGTTTTTT. Translation: CAWSLDGLAGTTGELFF.

This clonotype was recorded a few times. The rearrangement links TRBV7-2 to TRBJ2-5, with 7 nucleotides matching TRBD1. V trimming: 4 bases; J trimming: 5 bases; junction bases outside the gene matches: 7. The CDR3 covers 14 residues. The germline CDR1 and CDR2 sequences are SGHTA and FQGNSA. The CDR3: CASSSPDRDETQYF. In DNA form, the CDR3 reads TGTGCCAGCAGCTCACCTGACAGGGATGAGACCCAGTACTTC.

By share, this clonotype ranks as medium-sized (0.01 to 0.1%). J is TRBJ2-3 and V is TRBV7-9; 8 bases line up with TRBD1. The ends lost 4 bases at V and 4 bases at J; junction bases unmatched: 4. Looked up from germline, CDR1 is SEHNR and CDR2 is FQNEAQ (reference sequence). The CDR3 has 14 residues. Here the CDR3 reads CASSWGQDPDTQYF. The CDR3 coding sequence is TGTGCCAGCAGCTGGGGACAGGACCCAGATACGCAGTATTTT.

Comments on this clonotype: A read error is possible here, since a much larger clone lies one base away. This likely comes from a read error, as the CDR3 has no conserved phenylalanine or tryptophan at its end. J is TRBJ2-7 and V is TRBV20-1; TRBD2 matches 7 bases. The germline gives CDR1 DFQATT, CDR2 SNEGSKA (reference sequence). The CDR3 is made up of 16 amino acids. The V gene end was trimmed by 4 bases and the J gene end by 5 bases; junction bases not matched to a gene: 17. The CDR3 sequence: CSAIGNPQGLVDEQYY. In DNA, the CDR3 is TGCAGTGCTATAGGGAACCCCCAAGGACTAGTAGACGAGCAGTACTAC.

The V call is TRBV29-1, the J call TRBJ1-5; D is uncertain. The V gene lost 4 bases and the J gene lost 4 bases, with 8 bases spanning the gap. Germline-derived CDR1 and CDR2 are SQVTM and ANQGSEA. The CDR3 has 12 amino acids. The CDR3 sequence is CSVGSQNQPQHF. Here the CDR3 DNA reads TGCAGCGTTGGAAGCCAGAATCAGCCCCAGCATTTT.

This clonotype ranks as medium-sized. The rearrangement links TRBV3-1 to TRBJ2-2, with unresolved D. The V end was cut by 8 bases, the J end by 6 bases, with 7 bases between. CDR1 LGHDT and CDR2 YNNKEL come from the germline V gene (reference sequence). The CDR3 has 11 amino acids. In DNA form, the CDR3 reads TGTGCCAGCGCGTCCCCCGGGGAGCTGTTTTTT. Protein product: CASASPGELFF.

This clonotype is medium-sized. The chain is built from TRBV28 and TRBJ2-7; D is perhaps TRBD2 (6 bases). Germline lookup yields CDR1 MDHEN and CDR2 SYDVKM. CDR3 length: 15 residues. V lost 7 bases and J 2 bases, leaving 18 bases between the germline ends. The CDR3 DNA is TGTGCCAGCAACACCAGAACTAGCAGCCCCTACGAGCAGTACGTC. Translated, it gives CASNTRTSSPYEQYV.

By sample fraction, this clonotype is medium-sized (0.01 to 0.1%). The CDR3 nucleotides read TGTGCCAGCAGTGGAGTACTAGCGGGAGCGGGCGAGCAGTACTTC. This codes for CASSGVLAGAGEQYF. The chain uses TRBV6-1 and TRBJ2-7, with 11 bases lining up with TRBD2. Germline CDR1 and CDR2: MNHNS and SASEGT. The V and J ends lost 4 bases and 6 bases, in that order; junction bases with no gene match: 8. The CDR3 length is 15 residues.

This clonotype is termed hyperexpanded (1% or more). The chain employs TRBV18 and TRBJ2-3; possible D gene TRBD2, 6 bases. The CDR3 sequence is 15 residues long. The V and J ends lost 0 bases and 5 bases respectively, with 12 bases between them. Germline CDR1 KGHSH, CDR2 LQKENI. The chain's CDR3 is CASSPPRPEGDTQYF. CDR3 sequence (DNA): TGTGCCAGCTCACCACCCCGTCCGGAGGGAGATACGCAGTATTTT.

This clonotype is large in the sample. V gene TRBV7-8 combines with J gene TRBJ2-2; 9 bases fit TRBD1. CDR1 is SGHVS and CDR2 is FQNEAQ in the germline V gene. The CDR3 extends over 16 amino acids. J was trimmed by 0 bases and V by 5 bases; bases with no gene match: 4. In DNA form, the CDR3 reads TGTGCCAGCAGCCCTCGGACAGGGGCGAACACCGGGGAGCTGTTTTTT. Amino acid sequence: CASSPRTGANTGELFF.

By share, this clonotype ranks as medium-sized. The chain is built from TRBV7-6 and TRBJ2-3; 9 bases agree with TRBD2. From germline, CDR1 is SGHVS and CDR2 FNYEAQ. J was trimmed by 2 bases and V by 5 bases; bases with no gene match: 14. The CDR3 runs to 18 residues. The CDR3 DNA sequence: TGTGCCAGCAGCCGGCGGGGCGGGGGGGCGCCAGTCACAGATACGCAGTATTTT. Amino acids: CASSRRGGGAPVTDTQYF. The whole variable domain, filled in from reference TRBV7-6 and TRBJ2-3, reads GAGVSQSPRYKVTKRGQDVALRCDPISGHVSLYWYRQALGQGPEFLTYFNYEAQQDKSGLPNDRFSAERPEGSISTLTIQRTEQRDSAMYRCASSRRGGGAPVTDTQYFGPGTRLTVL.

In its sample, this clonotype ranks as medium-sized (0.01 to 0.1%). The gene calls are TRBV19 and TRBJ1-4, with D tentatively TRBD1 (5 bases). The CDR3 runs 14 residues. Germline CDR1 LNHDA, CDR2 SQIVND (reference sequence). The CDR3 DNA is TGTGCTTCACGGGAGTTTATAGGGGTCGAAAAACTGTTTTTT. Protein product: CASREFIGVEKLFF.

This clonotype is deemed large. The chain combines TRBV5-4 with TRBJ1-1; a possible D gene is TRBD1 (5 bases). The CDR3 contains 12 residues. Trimming took off 0 bases at V and 12 bases at J, with 12 bases between the two ends. From germline, CDR1 is SGHNT and CDR2 YYREEE (reference sequence). The CDR3 nucleotides are TGTGCCAGCAGCTTGGAGGGGCAGGGAACTTTCTTT. It is translated as CASSLEGQGTFF.